Listed below are T cell receptor beta chains from one sample, sequenced in a study of T-cell reconstitution after alpha-beta-depleted transplantation in children. TCRdb independently ran MiXCR on the PCR reads; one entry per CDR3 protein. Seen here are 400,000 to 450,000 distinct CDR3 sequences, around 46% observed once, and the top ten hold under 35%. The specimen comprised PBMCs, sampled before TCRalphabeta/CD19-depleted stem cell transplant. The receptors were gathered from a girl aged 2-10 years with aplastic anemia, due to receive a stem cell transplant. The CDR3 runs from the conserved cysteine through the conserved F or W. The D gene is left open where the match is weak.

J gene	V gene	D gene	CDR3 protein
TRBJ2-1	TRBV30	NA	CAWNVLNEQFF
TRBJ2-1	TRBV5-6	TRBD1	CASSRWDRPYNEQFF
TRBJ2-7	TRBV7-9	NA	CASAGQRREQYF
TRBJ2-7	TRBV28	TRBD2	CASSLSSLLREGLPSGAYEQYF
TRBJ2-3	TRBV5-5	NA	CASSQQSGVILTDTQYF
TRBJ1-2	TRBV6-4	TRBD1	CASSPEGATNYGYTF
TRBJ1-1	TRBV12-3/TRBV12-4	TRBD1	CASNQGQGGTEAFF
TRBJ1-1	TRBV7-9	NA	CASSFGTLNTEAFF
TRBJ2-1	TRBV28	NA	CASSSPGLSSYNEQFF
TRBJ2-5	TRBV10-3	NA	CAISGDPEETQYF
TRBJ2-4	TRBV20-1	TRBD2	CSARRLAGRAKNIQYF
TRBJ2-3	TRBV10-1	TRBD2	CASSEWASGRTDTQYF
TRBJ1-1	TRBV18	TRBD1	CASSRDREDTEAFF
TRBJ2-7	TRBV5-1	NA	CASSPGIGDRSYEQYF
TRBJ2-1	TRBV7-9	TRBD2	CASSLYGSGRYNEQFF
TRBJ2-1	TRBV20-1	TRBD1	CSARTGQGFYNEQFF
TRBJ2-7	TRBV30	TRBD1	CAWSLSDRGTLPILGEQYF
TRBJ2-3	TRBV7-9	TRBD1	CASSPDRGRTDTQYF
TRBJ1-1	TRBV7-7	NA	CASSLFCAGVREGGTEAFF
TRBJ2-1	TRBV20-1	TRBD2	CSASALAGGPSEQFF
TRBJ2-5	TRBV20-1	NA	CSCRRNQETQYF
TRBJ2-5	TRBV6-5	NA	CASGSLWREETQYF
TRBJ1-4	TRBV7-9	NA	CASSQPGLREKLFF
TRBJ1-4	TRBV7-6	NA	CASRGTANEKLFF
TRBJ2-2	TRBV30	NA	CAWERHTGELFF
TRBJ2-3	TRBV4-1	NA	CASSQAGGRNADTQYF
TRBJ2-7	TRBV12-3/TRBV12-4	TRBD1	CASSLDPGQGAREQYF
TRBJ2-6	TRBV12-3/TRBV12-4	NA	CATTTAGSGANVLTF
TRBJ2-5	TRBV7-3	NA	CASSLSRVLETQYF
TRBJ2-7	TRBV20-1	TRBD2	CSASTTSGGQSSYEQYF
TRBJ2-1	TRBV12-3/TRBV12-4	NA	CASGSRAYNEQFF
TRBJ2-7	TRBV7-9	NA	CASSLEEWVSYEPYF
TRBJ2-5	TRBV29-1	TRBD2	CSVSGGQETQYF
TRBJ1-3	TRBV20-1	NA	CSATRGGNTIYF
TRBJ2-5	TRBV20-1	NA	CSAILLAFQETQYF
TRBJ2-7	TRBV21-1	NA	CASSNFQQWFGSYEQYF
TRBJ2-5	TRBV19	NA	CASSISVGGRETQYF